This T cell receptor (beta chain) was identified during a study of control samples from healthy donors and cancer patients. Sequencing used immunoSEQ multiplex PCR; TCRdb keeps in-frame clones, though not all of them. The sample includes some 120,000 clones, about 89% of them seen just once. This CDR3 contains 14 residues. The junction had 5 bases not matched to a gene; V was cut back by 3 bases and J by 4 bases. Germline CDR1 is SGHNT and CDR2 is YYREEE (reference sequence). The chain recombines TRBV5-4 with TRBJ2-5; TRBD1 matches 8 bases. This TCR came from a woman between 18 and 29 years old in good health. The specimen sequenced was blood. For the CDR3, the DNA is TGTGCCAGCAGCTCGACAGGGGTGGGAGAGACCCAGTACTTC. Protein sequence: CASSSTGVGETQYF.